These T cell receptor beta chains were read from a single sample in a study of blood T cell repertoires in COVID-19. Sequenced by immunoSEQ multiplex PCR; TCRdb stores in-frame clones only, minus some. The table lists 110,000 to 150,000 clones, approximately 84% of them singletons. Sequencing was performed on peripheral blood. These receptor sequences come from a human donor in a cohort sampled during active COVID-19. Each CDR3 is given with its conserved first and last residue. Fields, in order: clone size, V gene, J gene, D gene, CDR3 protein, CDR3 DNA. D genes are given only for firm matches. Some rows have no size entry. The others give once, few or many, or a class for an expanded clone.

abundance: .
v_gene: TRBV5-1
j_gene: TRBJ2-5
d_gene: .
CDR3aa: CASSLGTQAQETQYF
CDR3nt: TGCGCCAGCAGCTTGGGGACACAAGCTCAAGAGACCCAGTACTTC

abundance: few
v_gene: TRBV30
j_gene: TRBJ1-2
d_gene: .
CDR3aa: CAWSGAGLNGYTF
CDR3nt: TGTGCCTGGAGTGGGGCGGGGTTGAATGGCTACACCTTC

abundance: few
v_gene: TRBV5-4
j_gene: TRBJ2-3
d_gene: .
CDR3aa: CASSRGEWGTDTQYF
CDR3nt: TGTGCCAGCAGCCGCGGGGAGTGGGGCACAGATACGCAGTATTTT

abundance: .
v_gene: TRBV24-1
j_gene: TRBJ1-3
d_gene: .
CDR3aa: CATTPRPRTDGNTIYF
CDR3nt: TGTGCCACCACCCCCCGCCCTAGGACAGACGGAAACACCATATATTTT

abundance: once
v_gene: TRBV19
j_gene: TRBJ2-3
d_gene: TRBD2
CDR3aa: CASSIVTSKDTQYF
CDR3nt: TGTGCCAGTAGTATTGTGACTAGCAAAGATACGCAGTATTTT

abundance: .
v_gene: TRBV5-8
j_gene: TRBJ2-1
d_gene: TRBD1
CDR3aa: CASSWDRDSYNEQFF
CDR3nt: TGTGCCAGCAGCTGGGACAGGGACTCCTACAATGAGCAGTTCTTC

abundance: .
v_gene: TRBV11-3
j_gene: TRBJ2-2
d_gene: TRBD1
CDR3aa: CASSSDRVSAGELFF
CDR3nt: TGTGCCAGCAGCTCCGACAGGGTTAGTGCCGGGGAGCTGTTTTTT

abundance: .
v_gene: TRBV3-1/TRBV3-2
j_gene: TRBJ2-5
d_gene: .
CDR3aa: CASSQEARRLGTQYF
CDR3nt: TGTGCCAGCAGCCAAGAGGCTAGGAGACTCGGGACCCAGTACTTC

abundance: .
v_gene: TRBV7-2
j_gene: TRBJ1-2
d_gene: .
CDR3aa: CASSLTGTDYGYTF
CDR3nt: TGTGCCAGCAGCTTAACCGGGACTGATTATGGCTACACCTTC

abundance: .
v_gene: TRBV18
j_gene: TRBJ1-1
d_gene: .
CDR3aa: CASSPTRVNEAFF
CDR3nt: TGTGCCAGCTCACCGACCCGGGTCAATGAAGCTTTCTTT

abundance: .
v_gene: TRBV6-2/TRBV6-3
j_gene: TRBJ1-1
d_gene: TRBD1
CDR3aa: CASSYSGGGTEAFF
CDR3nt: TGTGCCAGCAGTTACTCAGGGGGCGGCACTGAAGCTTTCTTT

abundance: few
v_gene: TRBV6-2/TRBV6-3
j_gene: TRBJ2-1
d_gene: TRBD2
CDR3aa: CASSAGTSVYNEQFF
CDR3nt: TGTGCCAGCAGTGCCGGGACTAGCGTCTACAATGAGCAGTTCTTC

abundance: .
v_gene: TRBV2
j_gene: TRBJ1-6
d_gene: .
CDR3aa: CASRQSYNSPLHF
CDR3nt: TGTGCCAGCAGGCAGTCCTATAATTCACCCCTCCACTTT

abundance: .
v_gene: TRBV3-1/TRBV3-2
j_gene: TRBJ2-1
d_gene: TRBD2
CDR3aa: CASSRGAGGEQFF
CDR3nt: TGTGCCAGCAGCCGGGGAGCGGGAGGTGAGCAGTTCTTC

abundance: few
v_gene: TRBV7-2
j_gene: TRBJ2-1
d_gene: .
CDR3aa: CASKPASLSYNEQFF
CDR3nt: TGTGCCAGCAAACCCGCTAGCCTGTCCTACAATGAGCAGTTCTTC

abundance: .
v_gene: TRBV30
j_gene: TRBJ1-4
d_gene: .
CDR3aa: CASKARAHEKLFF
CDR3nt: TGTGCCTCCAAAGCCAGGGCTCATGAAAAACTGTTTTTT

abundance: .
v_gene: TRBV9
j_gene: TRBJ1-1
d_gene: TRBD1
CDR3aa: CASSVGTGRTEAFF
CDR3nt: TGTGCCAGCAGCGTGGGGACAGGGAGGACTGAAGCTTTCTTT

abundance: .
v_gene: TRBV3-1/TRBV3-2
j_gene: TRBJ1-1
d_gene: TRBD1
CDR3aa: CASSHRQGAGMNTEAFF
CDR3nt: TGTGCCAGCAGCCATCGACAGGGGGCCGGCATGAACACTGAAGCTTTCTTT

abundance: .
v_gene: TRBV6-6
j_gene: TRBJ1-2
d_gene: .
CDR3aa: CASTALNYGYTF
CDR3nt: TGTGCTTCGACAGCGTTAAACTATGGCTACACCTTC

abundance: .
v_gene: TRBV11-2
j_gene: TRBJ1-1
d_gene: .
CDR3aa: CASSSGLSHHEAFF
CDR3nt: TGTGCCAGCAGCTCAGGACTTTCTCACCATGAAGCTTTCTTT

abundance: .
v_gene: TRBV15
j_gene: TRBJ2-5
d_gene: TRBD1
CDR3aa: CATSREDRPEGTQYF
CDR3nt: TGTGCCACCAGCAGGGAGGACAGGCCGGAAGGGACCCAGTACTTC

abundance: .
v_gene: TRBV27
j_gene: TRBJ2-7
d_gene: TRBD2
CDR3aa: CASSSLLAGELYEQYF
CDR3nt: TGTGCCAGCAGTTCCCTACTAGCGGGGGAGCTCTACGAGCAGTACTTC

abundance: .
v_gene: TRBV11-3
j_gene: TRBJ1-1
d_gene: .
CDR3aa: CASSRRGLNTEAFF
CDR3nt: TGTGCCAGCAGCCGAAGGGGATTGAACACTGAAGCTTTCTTT

abundance: .
v_gene: TRBV6-6
j_gene: TRBJ1-4
d_gene: .
CDR3aa: CASSSGSRTTNEKLFF
CDR3nt: TGTGCCAGCAGCTCGGGGTCCCGAACGACTAATGAAAAACTGTTTTTT

abundance: .
v_gene: TRBV11-2
j_gene: TRBJ2-2
d_gene: .
CDR3aa: CASGKAAVNTGELFF
CDR3nt: TGTGCCAGCGGGAAGGCAGCGGTGAACACCGGGGAGCTGTTTTTT

abundance: .
v_gene: TRBV18
j_gene: TRBJ2-2
d_gene: .
CDR3aa: CASSFTRYTGELFF
CDR3nt: TGTGCCAGCTCGTTTACTAGGTACACCGGGGAGCTGTTTTTT

abundance: .
v_gene: TRBV6-1
j_gene: TRBJ2-7
d_gene: TRBD1
CDR3aa: CASRSGTGRYEQYF
CDR3nt: TGTGCCAGCAGATCCGGGACAGGCCGCTACGAGCAGTACTTC

abundance: once
v_gene: TRBV12-3/TRBV12-4
j_gene: TRBJ1-1
d_gene: .
CDR3aa: CASSPRQYTEAFF
CDR3nt: TGTGCCAGCAGTCCACGACAGTACACTGAAGCTTTCTTT

abundance: .
v_gene: TRBV28
j_gene: TRBJ2-3
d_gene: .
CDR3aa: CASSPYTDTQYF
CDR3nt: TGTGCCAGCAGTCCCTATACAGATACGCAGTATTTT

abundance: .
v_gene: TRBV9
j_gene: TRBJ1-3
d_gene: .
CDR3aa: CASSVIPVSGNTIYF
CDR3nt: TGTGCCAGCAGCGTAATTCCTGTCTCTGGAAACACCATATATTTT

abundance: .
v_gene: TRBV3-1/TRBV3-2
j_gene: TRBJ2-2
d_gene: TRBD1
CDR3aa: CASSQATGWLFF
CDR3nt: TGTGCCAGCAGCCAAGCGACAGGGTGGCTGTTTTTT

abundance: .
v_gene: TRBV27
j_gene: TRBJ1-1
d_gene: .
CDR3aa: CASSLRSFPNTEAFF
CDR3nt: TGTGCCAGCAGTTTACGGTCCTTCCCGAACACTGAAGCTTTCTTT

abundance: .
v_gene: TRBV7-9
j_gene: TRBJ1-2
d_gene: .
CDR3aa: CASSLGGQGYTF
CDR3nt: TGTGCCAGCAGCTTAGGGGGGCAAGGCTACACCTTC

abundance: .
v_gene: TRBV9
j_gene: TRBJ1-1
d_gene: TRBD1
CDR3aa: CASSGTGDTEAFF
CDR3nt: TGTGCCAGCAGCGGGACAGGAGACACTGAAGCTTTCTTT

abundance: .
v_gene: TRBV27
j_gene: TRBJ1-1
d_gene: .
CDR3aa: CASRPTGIRFVNTEAFF
CDR3nt: TGTGCCAGCAGACCCACAGGGATTAGGTTCGTGAACACTGAAGCTTTCTTT

abundance: .
v_gene: TRBV6-5
j_gene: TRBJ1-1
d_gene: .
CDR3aa: CASSDSQGANTEAFF
CDR3nt: TGTGCCAGCAGTGACTCACAGGGCGCGAACACTGAAGCTTTCTTT

abundance: few
v_gene: TRBV7-9
j_gene: TRBJ2-3
d_gene: TRBD1
CDR3aa: CASSRTGGTDTQYF
CDR3nt: TGTGCCAGCAGCCGGACAGGGGGCACAGATACGCAGTATTTT

abundance: .
v_gene: TRBV11-1
j_gene: TRBJ2-5
d_gene: .
CDR3aa: CASSPNGGRGETQYF
CDR3nt: TGTGCCAGCAGTCCCAATGGGGGCCGAGGGGAGACCCAGTACTTC

abundance: .
v_gene: TRBV15
j_gene: TRBJ2-1
d_gene: TRBD1
CDR3aa: CATSRRTGYGNEQFF
CDR3nt: TGTGCCACCAGCCGCCGGACAGGGTATGGCAATGAGCAGTTCTTC

abundance: .
v_gene: TRBV19
j_gene: TRBJ1-1
d_gene: TRBD1
CDR3aa: CASSGDRLNTEAFF
CDR3nt: TGTGCCAGTAGTGGGGACAGGCTGAACACTGAAGCTTTCTTT

abundance: .
v_gene: TRBV27
j_gene: TRBJ2-2
d_gene: TRBD1
CDR3aa: CASRIRDRGAGELFF
CDR3nt: TGTGCCAGCAGGATCCGGGACAGGGGCGCCGGGGAGCTGTTTTTT